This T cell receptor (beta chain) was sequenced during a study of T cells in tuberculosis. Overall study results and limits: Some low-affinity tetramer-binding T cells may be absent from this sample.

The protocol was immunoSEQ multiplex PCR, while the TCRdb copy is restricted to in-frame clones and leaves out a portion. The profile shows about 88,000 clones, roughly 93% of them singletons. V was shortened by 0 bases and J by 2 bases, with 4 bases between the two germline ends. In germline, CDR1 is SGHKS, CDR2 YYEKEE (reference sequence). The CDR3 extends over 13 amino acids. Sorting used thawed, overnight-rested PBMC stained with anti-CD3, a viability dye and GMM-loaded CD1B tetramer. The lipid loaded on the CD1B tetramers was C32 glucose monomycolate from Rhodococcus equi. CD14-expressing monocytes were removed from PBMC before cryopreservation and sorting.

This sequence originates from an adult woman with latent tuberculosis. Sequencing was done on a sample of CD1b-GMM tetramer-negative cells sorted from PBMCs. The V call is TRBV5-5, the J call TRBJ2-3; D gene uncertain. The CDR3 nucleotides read TGTGCCAGCAGCTTGGACTCCACAGATACGCAGTATTTT. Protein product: CASSLDSTDTQYF.